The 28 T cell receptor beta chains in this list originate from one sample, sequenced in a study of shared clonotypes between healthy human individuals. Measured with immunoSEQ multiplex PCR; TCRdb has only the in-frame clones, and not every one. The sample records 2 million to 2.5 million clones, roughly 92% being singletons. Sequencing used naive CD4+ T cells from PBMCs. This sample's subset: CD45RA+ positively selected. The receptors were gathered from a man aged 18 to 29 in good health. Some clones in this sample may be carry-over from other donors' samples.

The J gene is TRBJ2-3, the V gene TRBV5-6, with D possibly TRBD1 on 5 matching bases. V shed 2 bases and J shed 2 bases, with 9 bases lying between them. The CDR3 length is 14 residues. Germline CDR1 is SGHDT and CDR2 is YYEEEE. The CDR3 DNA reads TGTGCCAGCAGCTTCAGGGTGCACACAGATACGCAGTATTTT. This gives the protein CASSFRVHTDTQYF.

The CDR3: CASPLRGGTAGELFF. The CDR3 DNA reads as TGCGCCAGCCCCCTCAGGGGAGGAACGGCCGGGGAGCTGTTTTTT. The chain carries TRBV5-1 and TRBJ2-2, with D perhaps being TRBD1 or TRBD2 (6 bases each). CDR3 length: 15 amino acids. Germline CDR1 and CDR2: SGHRS and YFSETQ. V was shortened by 7 bases and J by 6 bases, with 19 bases between the two germline ends.

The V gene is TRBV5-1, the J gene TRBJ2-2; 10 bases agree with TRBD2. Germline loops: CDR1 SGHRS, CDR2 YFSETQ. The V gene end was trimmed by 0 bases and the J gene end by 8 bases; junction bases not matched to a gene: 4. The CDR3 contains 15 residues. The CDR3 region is CASSLEGLAVGELFF. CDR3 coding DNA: TGCGCCAGCAGCTTGGAAGGACTAGCGGTAGGGGAGCTGTTTTTT.

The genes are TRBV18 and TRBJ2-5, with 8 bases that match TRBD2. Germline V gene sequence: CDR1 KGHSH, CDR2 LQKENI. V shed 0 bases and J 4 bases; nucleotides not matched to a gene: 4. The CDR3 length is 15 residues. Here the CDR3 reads CASSPPGLGGETQYF. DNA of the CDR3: TGTGCCAGCTCACCACCGGGACTAGGCGGAGAGACCCAGTACTTC. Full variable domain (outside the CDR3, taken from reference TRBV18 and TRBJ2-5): NAGVMQNPRHLVRRRGQEARLRCSPMKGHSHVYWYRQLPEEGLKFMVYLQKENIIDESGMPKERFSAEFPKEGPSILRIQQVVRGDSAAYFCASSPPGLGGETQYFGPGTRLLVL.

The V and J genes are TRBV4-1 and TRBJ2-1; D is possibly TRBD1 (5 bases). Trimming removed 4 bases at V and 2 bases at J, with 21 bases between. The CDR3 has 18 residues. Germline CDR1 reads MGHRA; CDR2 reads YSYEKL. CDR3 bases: TGCGCCAGCAGCCCTTCAATCATCAGGGAAGCCCCCTACAATGAGCAGTTCTTC. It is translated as CASSPSIIREAPYNEQFF.

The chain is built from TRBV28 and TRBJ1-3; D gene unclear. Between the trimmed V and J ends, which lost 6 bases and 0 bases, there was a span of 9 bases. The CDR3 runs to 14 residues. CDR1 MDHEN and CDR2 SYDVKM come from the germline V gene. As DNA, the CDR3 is TGTGCCAGCAGCAGCACAAACTCTGGAAACACCATATATTTT. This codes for CASSSTNSGNTIYF.

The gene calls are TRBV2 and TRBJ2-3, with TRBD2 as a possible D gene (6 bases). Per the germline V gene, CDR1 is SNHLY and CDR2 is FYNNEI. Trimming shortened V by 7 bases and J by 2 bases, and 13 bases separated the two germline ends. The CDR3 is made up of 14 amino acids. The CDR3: CASKGRLFTDTQYF. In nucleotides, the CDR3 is TGTGCCAGCAAGGGGAGGCTATTCACAGATACGCAGTATTTT.

This chain's CDR3 is CASSEVGGTYEQYF. The CDR3 DNA reads TGTGCCAGCAGTGAAGTAGGAGGGACCTACGAGCAGTACTTC. This chain uses TRBV6-1 with TRBJ2-7; D might be TRBD2 (6 bases). Looked up from germline, CDR1 is MNHNS and CDR2 is SASEGT. V lost 1 base and J 2 bases, leaving 9 bases between the germline ends. The CDR3 has 14 amino acids.

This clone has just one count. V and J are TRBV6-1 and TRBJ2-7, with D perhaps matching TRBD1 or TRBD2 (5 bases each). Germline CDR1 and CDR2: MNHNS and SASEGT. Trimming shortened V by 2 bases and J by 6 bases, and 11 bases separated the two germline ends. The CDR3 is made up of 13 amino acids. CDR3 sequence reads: CASSEQLRGEQYF. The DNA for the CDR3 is TGTGCCAGCAGTGAACAGCTGAGGGGCGAGCAGTACTTC.

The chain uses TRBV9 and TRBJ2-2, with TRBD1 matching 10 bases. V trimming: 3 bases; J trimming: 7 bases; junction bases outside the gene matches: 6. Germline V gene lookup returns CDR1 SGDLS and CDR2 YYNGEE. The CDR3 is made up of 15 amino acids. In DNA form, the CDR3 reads TGTGCCAGCAGCGAGGGGACAGGGGCCCACGGGGAGCTGTTTTTT. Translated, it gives CASSEGTGAHGELFF.

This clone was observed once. The CDR3 nucleotides read TGCGCCAGCAGCCAAGGGGACAGGGGGTGGAGCGAGACCCAGTACTTC. Translated, it gives CASSQGDRGWSETQYF. The chain couples TRBV4-1 to TRBJ2-5, with 11 bases that match TRBD1. Germline CDR1 MGHRA, CDR2 YSYEKL. V lost 1 base and J lost 5; bases outside the gene matches: 6. The CDR3 loop spans 16 amino acids.

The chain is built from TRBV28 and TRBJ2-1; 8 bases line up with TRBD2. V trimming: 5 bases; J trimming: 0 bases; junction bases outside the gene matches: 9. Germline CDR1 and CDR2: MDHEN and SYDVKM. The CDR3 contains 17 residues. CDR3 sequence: CASSRFVAGSSYNEQFF. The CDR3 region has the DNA TGTGCCAGCAGTAGATTCGTAGCGGGAAGCTCCTACAATGAGCAGTTCTTC.

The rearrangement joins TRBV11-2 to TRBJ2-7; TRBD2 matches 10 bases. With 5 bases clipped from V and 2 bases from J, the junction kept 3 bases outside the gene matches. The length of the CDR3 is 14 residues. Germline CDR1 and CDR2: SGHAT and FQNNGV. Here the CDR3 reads CASSRGLAAYEQYF. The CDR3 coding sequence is TGTGCCAGCAGCCGTGGACTAGCGGCCTACGAGCAGTACTTC.

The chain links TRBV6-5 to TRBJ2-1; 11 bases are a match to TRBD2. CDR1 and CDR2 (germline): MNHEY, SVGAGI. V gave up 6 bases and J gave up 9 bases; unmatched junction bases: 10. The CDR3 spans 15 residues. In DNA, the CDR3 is TGTGCCAGCAGATTAGCGGGAGGGCCCAACCGTGAGCAGTTCTTC. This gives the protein CASRLAGGPNREQFF.

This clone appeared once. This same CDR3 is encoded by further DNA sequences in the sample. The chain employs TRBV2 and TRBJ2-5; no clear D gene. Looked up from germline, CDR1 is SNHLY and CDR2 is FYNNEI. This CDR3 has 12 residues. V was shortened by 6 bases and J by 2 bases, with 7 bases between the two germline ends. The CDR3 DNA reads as TGTGCCAGCAGCCGTACGCAAGAGACCCAGTACTTC. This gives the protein CASSRTQETQYF.

The CDR3 spells CASSGSYGYTF. The CDR3, as DNA: TGTGCCAGTAGTGGAAGCTATGGCTACACCTTC. V is TRBV19 and J is TRBJ1-2; D uncertain. Trimming took off 5 bases at V and 4 bases at J, with 5 bases between the two ends. There are 11 residues in the CDR3. CDR1 is LNHDA, CDR2 SQIVND, per germline (reference sequence).

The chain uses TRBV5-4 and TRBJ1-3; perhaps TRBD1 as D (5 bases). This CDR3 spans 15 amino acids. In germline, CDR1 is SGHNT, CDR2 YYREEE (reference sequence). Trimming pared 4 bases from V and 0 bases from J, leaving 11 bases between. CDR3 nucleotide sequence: TGTGCCAGCAGCCAAGACAGCTACTCTGGAAACACCATATATTTT. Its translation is CASSQDSYSGNTIYF.

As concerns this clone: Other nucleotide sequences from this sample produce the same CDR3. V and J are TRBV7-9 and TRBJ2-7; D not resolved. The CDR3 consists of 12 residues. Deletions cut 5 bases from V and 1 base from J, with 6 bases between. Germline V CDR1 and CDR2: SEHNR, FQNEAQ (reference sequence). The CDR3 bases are TGTGCCAGCAGCCTTAATTCCTACGAGCAGTACTTC. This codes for CASSLNSYEQYF.

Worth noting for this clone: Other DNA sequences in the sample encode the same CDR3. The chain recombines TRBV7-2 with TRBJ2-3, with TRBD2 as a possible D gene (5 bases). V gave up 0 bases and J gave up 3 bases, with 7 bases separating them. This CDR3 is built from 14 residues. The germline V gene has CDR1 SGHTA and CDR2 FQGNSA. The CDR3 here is CASSLARGTDTQYF. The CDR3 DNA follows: TGTGCCAGCAGCTTAGCCCGCGGGACAGATACGCAGTATTTT.

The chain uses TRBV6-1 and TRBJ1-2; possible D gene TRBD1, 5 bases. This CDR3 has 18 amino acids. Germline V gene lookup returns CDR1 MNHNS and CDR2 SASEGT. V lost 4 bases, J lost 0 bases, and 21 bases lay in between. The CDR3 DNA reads TGTGCCAGCAGTGCGGACGGACAAACAATATTAACTAACTATGGCTACACCTTC. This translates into CASSADGQTILTNYGYTF.

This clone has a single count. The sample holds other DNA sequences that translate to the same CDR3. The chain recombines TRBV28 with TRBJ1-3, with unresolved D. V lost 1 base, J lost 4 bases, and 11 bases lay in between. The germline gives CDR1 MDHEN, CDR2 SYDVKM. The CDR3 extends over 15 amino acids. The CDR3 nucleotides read TGTGCCAGCAGTTTATTAAGGGCGTCAGGAAACACCATATATTTT. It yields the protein CASSLLRASGNTIYF. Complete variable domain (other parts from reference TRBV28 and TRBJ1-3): DVKVTQSSRYLVKRTGEKVFLECVQDMDHENMFWYRQDPGLGLRLIYFSYDVKMKEKGDIPEGYSVSREKKERFSLILESASTNQTSMYLCASSLLRASGNTIYFGEGSWLTVV.

Here the CDR3 DNA reads TGTGCCGGCTCGACTAGCGGGGATAGAGAGCAGTACTTC. It translates to CAGSTSGDREQYF. The chain employs TRBV7-9 and TRBJ2-7; 11 bases line up with TRBD2. From germline, CDR1 is SEHNR and CDR2 FQNEAQ (reference sequence). The V and J ends lost 11 bases and 7 bases, in that order; junction bases with no gene match: 10. This CDR3 comprises 13 residues.

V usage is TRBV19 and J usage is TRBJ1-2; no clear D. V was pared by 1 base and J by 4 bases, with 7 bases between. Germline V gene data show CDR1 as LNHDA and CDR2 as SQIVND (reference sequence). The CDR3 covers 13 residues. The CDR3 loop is CASSIGEGYGYTF. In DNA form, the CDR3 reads TGTGCCAGTAGTATAGGTGAAGGCTATGGCTACACCTTC.

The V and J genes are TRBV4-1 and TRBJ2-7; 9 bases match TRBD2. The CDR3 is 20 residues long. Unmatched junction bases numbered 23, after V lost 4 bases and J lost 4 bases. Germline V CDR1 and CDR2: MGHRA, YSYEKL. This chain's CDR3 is CASSPQGSPGLARGRYEQYF. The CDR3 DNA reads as TGCGCCAGCAGCCCCCAAGGGTCCCCGGGACTAGCCAGAGGAAGGTACGAGCAGTACTTC.

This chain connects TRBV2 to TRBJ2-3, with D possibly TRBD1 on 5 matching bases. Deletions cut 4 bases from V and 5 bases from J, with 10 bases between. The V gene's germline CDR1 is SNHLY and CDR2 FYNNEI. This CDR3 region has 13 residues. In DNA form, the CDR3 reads TGTGCCAGCAGTGCACAGGAGCGAGATACGCAGTATTTT. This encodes CASSAQERDTQYF.

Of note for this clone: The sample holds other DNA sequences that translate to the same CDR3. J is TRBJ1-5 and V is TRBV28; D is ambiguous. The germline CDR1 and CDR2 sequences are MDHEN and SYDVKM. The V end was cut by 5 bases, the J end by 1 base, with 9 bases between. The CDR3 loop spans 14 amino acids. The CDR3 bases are TGTGCCAGCAGTCTACCAAAGAGCAATCAGCCCCAGCATTTT. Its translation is CASSLPKSNQPQHF.

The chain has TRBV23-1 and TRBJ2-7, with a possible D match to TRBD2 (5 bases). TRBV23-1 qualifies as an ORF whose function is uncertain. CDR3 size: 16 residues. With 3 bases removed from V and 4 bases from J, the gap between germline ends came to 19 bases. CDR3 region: CASSHRGPPAEYEQYF. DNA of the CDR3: TGCGCCAGCAGTCACCGAGGGCCGCCGGCAGAATACGAGCAGTACTTC.

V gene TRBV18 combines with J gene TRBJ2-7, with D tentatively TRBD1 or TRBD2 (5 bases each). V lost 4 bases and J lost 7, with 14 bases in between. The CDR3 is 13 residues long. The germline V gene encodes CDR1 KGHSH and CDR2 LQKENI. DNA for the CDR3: TGTGCCAGCTCACGTACTTGGGACGGAGAGCAGTACTTC. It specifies CASSRTWDGEQYF.